Below, 16 T cell receptor beta chains from the same sample are listed, as sequenced in a study of OX40 agonist ivuxolimab in advanced cancers. Libraries came from the immunoSEQ multiplex PCR assay. Imported from immuneACCESS, the table was reduced by TCRdb to in-frame sequences with V and J called. These copies leave out some clones; in studies compared against another copy, an unresolved V gene accounts for under half, and the cause of the remainder is not known. In all, the sample holds about 98,000 clones, and 80% to 90% of those were seen once. The ten top clones hold 0.75% to 0.95% of the sample. Material: CD4+ or CD8+ T cells sorted from blood, obtained in a trial of the OX40 agonist ivuxolimab. Every receptor here comes from an adult with an advanced solid tumor such as melanoma, head and neck, liver or kidney cancer.

The chain links TRBV6-5 to TRBJ1-4; D call uncertain. This CDR3 contains 14 residues. Germline-derived CDR1 and CDR2 are MNHEY and SVGAGI. Trimming cost V 4 bases and J 7 bases, with 13 bases left between them. Here the CDR3 DNA reads TGTGCCAGCAGTTCTTTCAGAACAAGTGAAAAACTGTTTTTT. Protein product: CASSSFRTSEKLFF.

V usage is TRBV5-1 and J usage is TRBJ2-2, with 14 bases matching TRBD2. J lost 5 bases, V lost 3 bases, and 6 bases had no gene match. CDR1 is SGHRS, CDR2 YFSETQ, per germline. This CDR3 has 17 amino acids. CDR3 in DNA: TGCGCCAGCAGCTCTGGACTAGCGGGAGGATGGACCGGGGAGCTGTTTTTT. Protein product: CASSSGLAGGWTGELFF.

This clone was seen more than once but under ten times. V is TRBV5-1 and J is TRBJ1-1, with a possible D match to TRBD1 (6 bases). The CDR3 runs 14 residues. Germline lookup yields CDR1 SGHRS and CDR2 YFSETQ. Trimming took off 1 base at V and 10 bases at J, with 17 bases between the two ends. CDR3 in amino acids: CASSLSIQGRAAFF. CDR3 sequence (DNA): TGCGCCAGCAGCTTGTCGATACAGGGTAGGGCAGCTTTCTTT.

The J gene is TRBJ2-2, the V gene TRBV11-3; D is possibly TRBD1 (5 bases). Germline V gene lookup returns CDR1 SGHNT and CDR2 YENEEA. With 1 base removed from V and 3 bases from J, the gap between germline ends came to 12 bases. This CDR3 has 16 residues. The CDR3 reads CASSLGSRGDTGELFF. CDR3 bases: TGTGCCAGCAGCTTAGGGTCTAGGGGTGACACCGGGGAGCTGTTTTTT.

Regarding this clone: Additional DNA sequences in this sample encode the identical CDR3. This sequence joins TRBV11-2 and TRBJ1-4, with D hard to call. The germline V gene has CDR1 SGHAT and CDR2 FQNNGV. V was shortened by 8 bases and J by 8 bases, with 6 bases between the two germline ends. The length of the CDR3 is 10 residues. This chain's CDR3 is CASGGEKLFF. CDR3 nucleotide sequence: TGTGCCAGCGGCGGGGAAAAACTGTTTTTT.

CDR3 protein: CASSKDGQNYGYTF. For the CDR3, the DNA is TGTGCCAGCAGCAAAGACGGCCAGAACTATGGCTACACCTTC. The V gene is TRBV21-1, the J gene TRBJ1-2. TRBV21-1 is a pseudogene. The CDR3 spans 14 residues.

This chain uses TRBV6-6 with TRBJ1-2; D gene unclear. Germline CDR1 reads MNHNY; CDR2 reads SVGAGI (reference sequence). The CDR3 sequence is 15 residues long. V dropped 4 bases and J dropped 0 bases, with 12 bases sitting between them. This chain's CDR3 is CASSLSDNTNYGYTF. The CDR3 nucleotides read TGTGCCAGCAGTTTAAGTGACAACACTAACTATGGCTACACCTTC.

The CDR3 bases are TGTGCCAGCAGCTCTGAGTTGACAGGCTACGAGCAGTACGTC. Its protein is CASSSELTGYEQYV. The gene calls are TRBV7-3 and TRBJ2-7, with a possible D match to TRBD1 (6 bases). Trimming stripped 4 bases from V and 3 bases from J, with 13 bases between. The germline V gene encodes CDR1 SGHTA and CDR2 FQGTGA. This CDR3 region has 14 residues.

This CDR3 reads CASSRQGRQPQHF. Written as DNA, the CDR3 is TGTGCCAGCAGCAGACAGGGGAGACAGCCCCAGCATTTT. The chain recombines TRBV11-2 with TRBJ1-5, with 8 bases that match TRBD1. This CDR3 has 13 amino acids. With 5 bases clipped from V and 7 bases from J, the junction kept 4 bases outside the gene matches. Germline V gene lookup returns CDR1 SGHAT and CDR2 FQNNGV. Full variable domain (outside the CDR3, taken from reference TRBV11-2 and TRBJ1-5): EAGVAQSPRYKIIEKRQSVAFWCNPISGHATLYWYQQILGQGPKLLIQFQNNGVVDDSQLPKDRFSAERLKGVDSTLKIQPAKLEDSAVYLCASSRQGRQPQHFGDGTRLSIL.

The rearrangement links TRBV28 to TRBJ1-2; tentative D call: TRBD1 (6 bases). CDR1 and CDR2 from the germline V gene are MDHEN and SYDVKM. This CDR3 region has 17 residues. V gave up 7 bases and J gave up 3 bases, with 24 bases separating them. In DNA form, the CDR3 reads TGTGCCAGCATCCCCCGGGTGGGGGGCAAGGTGGACTATGGCTACACCTTC. Translated, it gives CASIPRVGGKVDYGYTF.

In its sample, this clone was seen a few times. The V and J genes are TRBV27 and TRBJ2-3; the D is unclear. The CDR3 sequence is 11 residues long. Germline V gene sequence: CDR1 MNHEY, CDR2 SMNVEV (reference sequence). Trimming cost V 6 bases and J 8 bases, with 9 bases left between them. The CDR3 protein is CASSSWATQYF. CDR3 DNA sequence: TGTGCCAGCAGCTCATGGGCTACGCAGTATTTT.

V and J are TRBV4-2 and TRBJ2-5; D is unclear. Judging by the DNA end, TRBJ2-7 fits better; the J call may be wrong. The germline gives CDR1 LGHNA, CDR2 YNFKEQ. The length of the CDR3 is 14 residues. DNA of the CDR3: TGTGCCAGCAGCCAAGCTTTGGCAGGCTACGAGCAGTACTTC. Its translation is CASSQALAGYEQYF.

The V call is TRBV2, the J call TRBJ2-1; TRBD1 agrees at 8 bases. The CDR3 totals 12 residues. Trimming removed 6 bases from V and 10 bases from J; junction bases left unmatched: 5. CDR1 is SNHLY, CDR2 FYNNEI, per germline. CDR3 coding DNA: TGTGCCAGCAGGGCAGGGGGCATGGAGCAGTTCTTC. Its protein is CASRAGGMEQFF.

This sequence joins TRBV6-5 and TRBJ2-4, with a weak D call TRBD2 (6 bases). The V and J ends lost 2 bases and 9 bases respectively, with 8 bases between them. Germline CDR1 MNHEY, CDR2 SVGAGI. The CDR3 loop spans 12 amino acids. DNA for the CDR3: TGTGCCAGCAGTTACGTGGGGGGCATTCAGTACTTC. It codes for CASSYVGGIQYF.

This clone occurred a few times. The chain combines TRBV6-6 with TRBJ1-2; the D gene is possibly TRBD1 (5 bases). CDR3 size: 11 residues. Germline V CDR1 and CDR2: MNHNY, SVGAGI (reference sequence). The ends were cut back, 5 bases at V and 7 bases at J, with 8 bases in the middle. The CDR3 is CASSHQGGYTF. The DNA of the CDR3 is TGTGCCAGCAGTCACCAGGGTGGCTACACCTTC.

The V gene is TRBV28, the J gene TRBJ1-2, with no clear D. This CDR3 is 12 amino acids long. From germline, CDR1 is MDHEN and CDR2 SYDVKM. V dropped 2 bases and J dropped 4 bases, with 5 bases sitting between them. Written as DNA, the CDR3 is TGTGCCAGCAGTTTAACATCCTATGGCTACACCTTC. Translating it yields CASSLTSYGYTF.